The 23 T cell receptor beta chains below were found in one sample sequenced in a study of regulatory T cells in long-lasting Graves disease. Through Arm-PCR of CDR3 regions and iRepertoire HTBI primers, TCR beta libraries were built. TCRdb re-called the multiplex PCR reads through MiXCR, storing one row per CDR3 protein. The sample shows roughly 410,000 distinct CDR3 sequences, approximately 16% of them seen only once. Time point defined: newly diagnosed GD, antithyroid drugs for less than 3 months. The TCR library was made from RNA extracted from PBMCs. The data were also submitted as part of a second study, on T cells in Graves' hyperthyroidism and ophthalmopathy.

Specimen: peripheral blood mononuclear cells (PBMCs), collected at new diagnosis, from a patient treated with antithyroid drugs. These receptors were taken from a middle-aged woman with Graves disease.

As concerns this clonotype: This may be a read error, as it is one base from a much larger clone. The chain uses TRBV11-2 and TRBJ2-7; 9 nucleotides agree with TRBD1. This CDR3 spans 14 amino acids. Germline CDR1 reads SGHAT; CDR2 reads FQNNGV. For the CDR3, the DNA is TGTGCCAGCAGAGTAATACAGGGGGCAGGGGAGCAGTGCTTC. Residues: CASRVIQGAGEQCF. The full variable domain, rest sourced from reference TRBV11-2 and TRBJ2-7, is EAGVAQSPRYKIIEKRQSVAFWCNPISGHATLYWYQQILGQGPKLLIQFQNNGVVDDSQLPKDRFSAERLKGVDSTLKIQPAKLEDSAVYLCASRVIQGAGEQCFGPGTRLTVT.

Ten or more counts support this clonotype. The V call is TRBV5-1, the J call TRBJ2-7; D not resolved. CDR1 is SGHRS, CDR2 YFSETQ, per germline. Trimming left V 2 bases short and J 2 bases short, with 11 bases between. The CDR3 is 14 residues long. CDR3 region: CASSLTWPAYEQYF. The CDR3 DNA sequence: TGCGCCAGCAGCTTAACATGGCCGGCCTACGAGCAGTACTTC. Complete variable domain (other parts from reference TRBV5-1 and TRBJ2-7): KAGVTQTPRYLIKTRGQQVTLSCSPISGHRSVSWYQQTPGQGLQFLFEYFSETQRNKGNFPGRFSGRQFSNSRSEMNVSTLELGDSALYLCASSLTWPAYEQYFGPGTRLTVT.

The chain joins TRBV7-2 to TRBJ2-7; D is undetermined. The J call is in doubt because the DNA end fits TRBJ2-1 better. Germline lookup yields CDR1 SGHTA and CDR2 FQGNSA. The CDR3 has 17 amino acids. For the CDR3, the DNA is TGTGCCAGCAGCTTAGTCTTGGCGATTTCTTCCTACAATGAGCAGTTCTTC. It yields the protein CASSLVLAISSYNEQFF.

Comments on this clonotype: A single base separates this from a much larger clone, so it may be a read error. The chain joins TRBV14 to TRBJ2-2; D is perhaps TRBD1 (6 bases). The CDR3 extends over 14 amino acids. V was clipped by 2 bases and J by 3 bases, with 7 bases between them. Germline CDR1 SGHDN, CDR2 FVKESK. CDR3 sequence reads: CASSQNRDTGELFF. The CDR3 nucleotides are TGTGCCAGCAGCCAAAACAGGGACACCGGGGAGCTGTTTTTT.

This clonotype was detected only a few times. The chain combines TRBV9 with TRBJ2-7; D is perhaps TRBD1 or TRBD2 (5 bases each). The CDR3 contains 14 residues. Germline loops: CDR1 SGDLS, CDR2 YYNGEE. V lost 0 bases, J lost 7 bases, and 14 bases lay in between. The DNA for the CDR3 is TGTGCCAGCAGCGTAGGGGGGAGCGAGGGGGAGCAGTACTTC. Its translation is CASSVGGSEGEQYF.

As for this clonotype: With a far larger clone one base away, a read error is the likely cause. J is TRBJ2-7 and V is TRBV11-2; 9 nucleotides match TRBD2. V lost 1 base and J lost 7; bases outside the gene matches: 8. CDR1 is SGHAT, CDR2 FQNNGV, per germline. The CDR3 is 15 residues long. The CDR3 DNA reads TGTGCCAGCAGCTTAGGGCGGGAGGGGTACAATGAGCAGTACTTC. It translates to CASSLGREGYNEQYF.

In its sample, this clonotype was seen many times. This chain joins TRBV12-3 or TRBV12-4 and TRBJ1-1; D unclear. CDR3 length: 13 amino acids. V lost 7 bases and J lost 0, with 9 bases in between. CDR3 DNA sequence: TGTGCCAGCACCCGACGGTTGAACACTGAAGCTTTCTTT. This translates into CASTRRLNTEAFF.

The gene calls are TRBV2 and TRBJ2-5; D is perhaps TRBD1 (6 bases). The CDR3 consists of 14 residues. V was clipped by 0 bases and J by 1 base, with 6 bases between them. CDR1 and CDR2 from the germline V gene are SNHLY and FYNNEI. CDR3 protein: CASSEADSQETQYF. CDR3 DNA sequence: TGTGCCAGCAGTGAAGCGGACAGCCAAGAGACCCAGTACTTC.

In this sample, this clonotype turned up many times. This sequence joins TRBV7-8 and TRBJ2-7; D ambiguous. The CDR3 contains 13 residues. With 1 base removed from V and 3 bases from J, the gap between germline ends came to 7 bases. Germline-derived CDR1 and CDR2 are SGHVS and FQNEAQ. CDR3 nucleotides: TGTGCCAGCAGCTTAGACAGACTCTACGAGCAGTACTTC. It translates to CASSLDRLYEQYF.

This clonotype has just a few counts. This chain uses TRBV11-2 with TRBJ2-1; TRBD2 agrees at 8 bases. Trimming at V came to 4 bases and at J to 2 bases, leaving 10 bases not matched to a gene. The V gene's germline CDR1 is SGHAT and CDR2 FQNNGV. The CDR3 is 17 amino acids. CDR3 amino acids: CASSSRVTGGTYNEQFF. CDR3 sequence (DNA): TGTGCCAGCAGCTCCCGCGTGACGGGGGGGACCTACAATGAGCAGTTCTTC. Variable domain in full (rest from reference TRBV11-2 and TRBJ2-1): EAGVAQSPRYKIIEKRQSVAFWCNPISGHATLYWYQQILGQGPKLLIQFQNNGVVDDSQLPKDRFSAERLKGVDSTLKIQPAKLEDSAVYLCASSSRVTGGTYNEQFFGPGTRLTVL.

The chain has TRBV18 and TRBJ2-2, with D possibly being TRBD2 (6 bases). CDR1 and CDR2 from the germline V gene are KGHSH and LQKENI. This CDR3 region has 15 residues. V was clipped by 0 bases and J by 4 bases, with 9 bases between them. CDR3 protein: CASSPPSGGTGELFF. The CDR3 DNA reads as TGTGCCAGCTCACCACCGTCCGGGGGCACCGGGGAGCTGTTTTTT.

This clonotype has at least ten counts. The V call is TRBV20-1, the J call TRBJ1-2, with D possibly TRBD1 on 5 matching bases. This CDR3 contains 12 residues. V was clipped by 6 bases and J by 3 bases, with 11 bases between them. Germline V gene data show CDR1 as DFQATT and CDR2 as SNEGSKA (reference sequence). CDR3 nucleotide sequence: TGCAGTGCCGCCCGGGGGGACTATGGCTACACCTTC. Translated: CSAARGDYGYTF.

This clonotype showed up many times. The V gene is TRBV3-1, the J gene TRBJ2-7; 10 bases agree with TRBD2. V dropped 4 bases and J dropped 7; count of bases not matched to a gene: 4. Germline V gives CDR1 LGHDT, CDR2 YNNKEL (reference sequence). The CDR3 spans 13 residues. The CDR3: CASSRLAGVEQYF. CDR3 DNA sequence: TGTGCCAGCAGCCGTCTAGCGGGAGTGGAGCAGTACTTC.

Ten or more counts support this clonotype. The rearrangement joins TRBV20-1 to TRBJ2-7, with 10 nucleotides matching TRBD2. V gave up 0 bases and J gave up 0 bases; unmatched junction bases: 17. This CDR3 comprises 20 residues. CDR1 and CDR2 (germline): DFQATT, SNEGSKA (reference sequence). The chain's CDR3 is CSARDWGPRTSGKSSYEQYF. The CDR3 nucleotides are TGCAGTGCTAGAGATTGGGGCCCCCGGACTAGCGGAAAGAGCTCCTACGAGCAGTACTTC.

This clonotype was detected ten times or more. The chain links TRBV12-3 or TRBV12-4 to TRBJ2-1; 8 bases match TRBD1. V shed 1 base, J shed 4 bases, and the junction held 9 bases outside the gene matches. The CDR3 length is 17 residues. The CDR3 coding sequence is TGTGCCAGCAGTTTAGGAGACAGGGGCCCTTTGTACAATGAGCAGTTCTTC. Amino acids: CASSLGDRGPLYNEQFF.

This clonotype occurred many times. J is TRBJ2-7 and V is TRBV11-3; possibly TRBD2 for D (6 bases). Germline-derived CDR1 and CDR2 are SGHNT and YENEEA. The CDR3 is 15 amino acids. V lost 5 bases and J lost 4, with 18 bases in between. Here the CDR3 reads CASSLSGLIGYEQYF. The CDR3 region has the DNA TGTGCCAGCAGCCTAAGCGGGCTCATCGGGTACGAGCAGTACTTC.

This clonotype occurred a few times. This chain connects TRBV6-1 to TRBJ2-3, with 8 bases matching TRBD2. The V gene's germline CDR1 is MNHNS and CDR2 SASEGT. This CDR3 has 16 residues. The V segment lost 5 bases and the J segment 4 bases; nucleotides outside the gene matches: 11. The CDR3 sequence: CASSRFRGRYSDTQYF. The DNA of the CDR3 is TGTGCCAGCAGTCGTTTTCGCGGGAGGTACTCAGATACGCAGTATTTT.

This clonotype was found many times. The chain joins TRBV6-4 to TRBJ1-2; D is unresolved. This CDR3 contains 13 residues. Germline lookup yields CDR1 MRHNA and CDR2 SNTAGT. Trimming took 4 bases from V and 4 from J, leaving 10 bases between them. CDR3 sequence (DNA): TGTGCCAGCAGTGGAGGGCCCACCTATGGCTACACCTTC. Translation: CASSGGPTYGYTF.

In this sample, this clonotype turned up many times. CDR3 nucleotides: TGTGCCAGCAGCCGGACTGTTAGGAATGAGCAGTTCTTC. It specifies CASSRTVRNEQFF. The rearrangement uses TRBV3-1 and TRBJ2-1; D perhaps matches TRBD2 (5 bases). With 4 bases removed from V and 7 bases from J, the gap between germline ends came to 11 bases. The CDR3 length is 13 residues. Germline assignment: CDR1 LGHDT and CDR2 YNNKEL (reference sequence).

This clonotype has just a few counts. The rearrangement joins TRBV28 to TRBJ2-3; 8 nucleotides align to TRBD2. Germline loops: CDR1 MDHEN, CDR2 SYDVKM. J was trimmed by 10 bases and V by 1 base; bases with no gene match: 16. The CDR3 runs to 17 residues. CDR3 sequence: CASSLYTGGGRSWAQYF. CDR3 coding DNA: TGTGCCAGCAGTTTATACACGGGGGGGGGGCGGTCGTGGGCGCAGTATTTT.

This clonotype was recorded many times. This chain joins TRBV10-2 and TRBJ1-2, with D unclear. CDR3 size: 14 residues. The V end was cut by 3 bases, the J end by 7 bases, with 15 bases between. CDR1 is WSHSY and CDR2 is SAAADI in the germline V gene. The CDR3 DNA follows: TGCGCCAGCAGTGATAGTTCCAGGTTGTCTGGCTACACCTTC. This translates into CASSDSSRLSGYTF.

This clonotype has ten or more counts. The rearrangement links TRBV12-3 or TRBV12-4 to TRBJ2-7, with 8 nucleotides matching TRBD2. The CDR3 consists of 15 residues. V shed 7 bases, J shed 2 bases, and the junction held 10 bases outside the gene matches. The CDR3, as DNA: TGTGCCAGCACCAGAGGCGGGGGGCACCCCTACGAGCAGTACTTC. It is translated as CASTRGGGHPYEQYF.

There are a few counts of this clonotype. The chain uses TRBV19 and TRBJ1-1, with D uncertain. The germline V gene encodes CDR1 LNHDA and CDR2 SQIVND (reference sequence). With 8 bases removed from V and 4 bases from J, the gap between germline ends came to 20 bases. The CDR3 runs 15 residues. The CDR3 region is CASSSSGGGSTEAFF. The CDR3, as DNA: TGTGCCAGTTCCTCGTCGGGAGGTGGGAGCACTGAAGCTTTCTTT. Based on the CDR3 plus reference TRBV19 and TRBJ1-1, the full variable domain is DGGITQSPKYLFRKEGQNVTLSCEQNLNHDAMYWYRQDPGQGLRLIYYSQIVNDFQKGDIAEGYSVSREKKESFPLTVTSAQKNPTAFYLCASSSSGGGSTEAFFGQGTRLTVV.